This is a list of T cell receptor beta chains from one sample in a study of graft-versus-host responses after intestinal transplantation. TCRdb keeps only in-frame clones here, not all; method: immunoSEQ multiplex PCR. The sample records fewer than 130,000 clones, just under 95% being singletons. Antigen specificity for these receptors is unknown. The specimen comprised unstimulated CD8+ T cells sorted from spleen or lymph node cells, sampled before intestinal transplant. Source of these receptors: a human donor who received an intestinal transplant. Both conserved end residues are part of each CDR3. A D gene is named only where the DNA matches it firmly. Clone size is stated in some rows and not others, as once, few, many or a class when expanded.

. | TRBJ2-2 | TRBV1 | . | CTSSQASQGWGTGELFF | TGCACCAGCAGCCAAGCTTCACAGGGATGGGGCACCGGGGAGCTGTTTTTT
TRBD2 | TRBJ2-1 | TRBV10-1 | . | CASSAGTSSYNEQFF | TGCGCCAGCAGTGCGGGGACTAGCAGTTACAATGAGCAGTTCTTC
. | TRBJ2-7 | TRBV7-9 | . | CASSLLDNYEQYF | TGTGCCAGCAGCTTGTTAGACAACTACGAGCAGTACTTC
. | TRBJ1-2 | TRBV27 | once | CASSYSAGTITGYTF | TGTGCCAGCAGTTACTCCGCAGGGACCATAACTGGCTACACCTTC
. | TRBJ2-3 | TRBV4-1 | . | CASSQGGLTDTQYF | TGCGCCAGCAGCCAAGGCGGTCTCACAGATACGCAGTATTTT
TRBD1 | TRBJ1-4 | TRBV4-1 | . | CASSHSPDRATNEKLFF | TGCGCCAGCAGCCACTCCCCAGACAGGGCAACTAATGAAAAACTGTTTTTT
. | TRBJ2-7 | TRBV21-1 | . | CASSKDTGDEQYF | TGTGCCAGCAGCAAAGACACAGGGGACGAGCAGTACTTC
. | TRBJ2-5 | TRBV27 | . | CASSSLIPGKWKETQYF | TGTGCCAGCAGTTCACTCATCCCGGGGAAGTGGAAAGAGACCCAGTACTTC
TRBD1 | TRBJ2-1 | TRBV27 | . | CASSLGQGAVNEQFF | TGTGCCAGCAGTTTGGGTCAGGGGGCCGTCAATGAGCAGTTCTTC
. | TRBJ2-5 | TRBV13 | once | CASSLRGSGQETQYF | TGTGCCAGCAGCTTAAGGGGTAGCGGACAAGAGACCCAGTACTTC
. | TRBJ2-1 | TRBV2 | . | CASTEGRYNEQFF | TGTGCCAGCACAGAGGGCCGGTACAATGAGCAGTTCTTC
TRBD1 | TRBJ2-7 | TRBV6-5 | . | CASVPRDRESYEQYF | TGTGCCAGCGTGCCACGGGACAGGGAATCCTACGAGCAGTACTTC
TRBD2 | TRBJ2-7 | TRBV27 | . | CASRQLAGRNYEQYF | TGTGCCAGCAGGCAACTAGCGGGGCGTAACTACGAGCAGTACTTC
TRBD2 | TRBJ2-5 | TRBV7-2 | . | CASSSLAAGVQETQYF | TGTGCCAGCAGCTCCCTAGCGGCGGGCGTCCAAGAGACCCAGTACTTC
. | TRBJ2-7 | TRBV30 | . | CAWTQDGGFHEQYF | TGTGCCTGGACCCAAGATGGGGGCTTCCACGAGCAGTACTTC
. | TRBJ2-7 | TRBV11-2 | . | CASSPNQSYEQYF | TGTGCCAGCAGCCCCAATCAATCCTACGAGCAGTACTTC
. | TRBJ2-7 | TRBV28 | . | CASQDNLGPEQYF | TGTGCCAGCCAAGACAACCTCGGTCCCGAGCAGTACTTC
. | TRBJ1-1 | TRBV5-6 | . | CASSSRRNMNTEAFF | TGTGCCAGCAGCTCTCGTCGGAACATGAACACTGAAGCTTTCTTT
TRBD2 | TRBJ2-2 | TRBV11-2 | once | CASSLWPSGVANTGELFF | TGTGCCAGCAGCTTATGGCCTAGCGGGGTCGCGAACACCGGGGAGCTGTTTTTT
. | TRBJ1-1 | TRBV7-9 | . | CASSLDGGGVGAFF | TGTGCCAGCAGCTTAGACGGGGGAGGCGTTGGAGCTTTCTTT
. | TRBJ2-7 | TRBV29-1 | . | CSVSGPRLYEQYF | TGCAGCGTTTCGGGCCCTCGACTCTACGAGCAGTACTTC
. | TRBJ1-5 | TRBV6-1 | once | CASSRRAQGWPQHF | TGTGCCAGCAGCCGACGGGCACAGGGTTGGCCCCAGCATTTT
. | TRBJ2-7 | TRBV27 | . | CASSLTKRYEQYF | TGTGCCAGCAGTTTGACAAAAAGATACGAGCAGTACTTC
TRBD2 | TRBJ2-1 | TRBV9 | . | CASSARESATREQFF | TGTGCCAGCAGCGCGCGGGAGTCGGCTACCCGGGAGCAGTTCTTC
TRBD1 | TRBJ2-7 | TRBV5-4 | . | CASSIPGTGPSSGTYEQYF | TGTGCCAGCAGCATCCCCGGGACAGGGCCCTCCTCCGGAACCTACGAGCAGTACTTC
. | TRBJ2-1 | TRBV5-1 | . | CASSFLGNEQFF | TGCGCCAGCAGCTTTTTAGGCAATGAGCAGTTCTTC
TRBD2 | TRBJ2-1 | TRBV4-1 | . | CASSREREGPNEQFF | TGCGCCAGCAGCCGAGAGCGGGAGGGCCCAAATGAGCAGTTCTTC
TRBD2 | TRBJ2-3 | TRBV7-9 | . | CASSSSGTSGDTQYF | TGTGCCAGCAGCTCCTCCGGGACTAGCGGAGATACGCAGTATTTT
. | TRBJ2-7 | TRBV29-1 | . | CSVGQPEQYF | TGCAGCGTGGGGCAGCCCGAGCAGTACTTC
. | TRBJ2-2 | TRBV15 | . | CATSRDGGVGTGELFF | TGTGCCACCAGCAGAGATGGAGGGGTGGGCACCGGGGAGCTGTTTTTT
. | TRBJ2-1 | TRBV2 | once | CASSMDRYNEQFF | TGTGCCAGCAGCATGGACCGTTACAATGAGCAGTTCTTC
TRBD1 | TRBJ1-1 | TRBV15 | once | CATSGGQLNFGVTEAFF | TGTGCCACCAGCGGGGGACAGCTAAACTTCGGGGTCACTGAAGCTTTCTTT
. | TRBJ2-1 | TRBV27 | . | CASSQASYNEQFF | TGTGCCAGCAGCCAAGCCTCCTACAATGAGCAGTTCTTC
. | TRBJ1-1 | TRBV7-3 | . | CASSLIGPMNTEAFF | TGTGCCAGCAGCTTAATCGGCCCAATGAACACTGAAGCTTTCTTT
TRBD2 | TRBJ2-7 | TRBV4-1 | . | CASSRTSGTVYEQYF | TGCGCCAGCAGCCGCACTAGCGGGACGGTCTACGAGCAGTACTTC
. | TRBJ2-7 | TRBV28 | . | CASSARLSYEQYF | TGTGCCAGCAGTGCCCGGTTGTCCTACGAGCAGTACTTC
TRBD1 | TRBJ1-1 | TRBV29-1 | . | CSVVGVLQGASNTEAFF | TGCAGCGTTGTAGGGGTACTACAGGGGGCCTCGAACACTGAAGCTTTCTTT